This TCR beta chain was sequenced during a study of T cell repertoires in cytomegalovirus infection. Study overall: CMV infection plus the matching HLA type was flagged by public TCR beta signatures. Notes on the study in general: CMV carriers having the relevant HLA were flagged by cumulative public TCR beta family frequency. Dominant in the ex vivo response were TCR beta clonotypes restricted by HLA-C and specific for CMV.

MiXCR, run by TCRdb on the reads, gives a single entry per CDR3 protein. The table includes hundreds of thousands of distinct CDR3 sequences, 20% to 25% detected once. V shed 4 bases, J shed 0 bases, and the junction held 3 bases outside the gene matches. The germline CDR1 and CDR2 sequences are LNHDA and SQIVND (reference sequence). The CDR3 has 15 amino acids. This clonotype occurred a few times. The antigen is unknown. This receptor was taken from a human donor in good health (CMV status not recorded). Some clones in this sample may be carry-over from other donors' samples. This rearrangement joins TRBV19 to TRBJ2-1; TRBD2 matches 7 bases. Sequenced: CD8+ T cells from PBMCs. The CDR3 here is CASSSGGYSYNEQFF. CDR3 sequence (DNA): TGTGCCAGTAGTAGCGGGGGTTACTCCTACAATGAGCAGTTCTTC. The full variable domain, its missing parts supplied by reference TRBV19 and TRBJ2-1, is DGGITQSPKYLFRKEGQNVTLSCEQNLNHDAMYWYRQDPGQGLRLIYYSQIVNDFQKGDIAEGYSVSREKKESFPLTVTSAQKNPTAFYLCASSSGGYSYNEQFFGPGTRLTVL.